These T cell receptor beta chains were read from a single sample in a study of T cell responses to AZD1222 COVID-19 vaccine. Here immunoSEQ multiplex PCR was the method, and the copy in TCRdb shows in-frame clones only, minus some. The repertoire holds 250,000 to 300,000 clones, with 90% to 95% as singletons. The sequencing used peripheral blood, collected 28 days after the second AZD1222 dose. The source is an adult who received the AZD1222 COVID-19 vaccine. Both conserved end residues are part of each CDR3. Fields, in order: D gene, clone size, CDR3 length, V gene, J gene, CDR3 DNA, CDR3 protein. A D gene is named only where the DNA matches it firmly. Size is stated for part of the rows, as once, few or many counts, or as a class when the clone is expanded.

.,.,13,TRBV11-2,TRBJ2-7,TGTGCCAGCAGCGCCGGGTCGGCGGGCGAGCAGTACTTC,CASSAGSAGEQYF
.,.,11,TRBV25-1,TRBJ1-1,TGTGCCAGCAGTGAAGACACTGAAGCTTTCTTT,CASSEDTEAFF
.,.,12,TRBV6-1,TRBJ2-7,TGTGCCGCAGGCACTAGCTCCTACGAGCAGTACTTC,CAAGTSSYEQYF
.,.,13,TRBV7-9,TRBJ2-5,TGTGCCATCAACCGCTTGGGGTTGGGGACCCAGTACTTC,CAINRLGLGTQYF
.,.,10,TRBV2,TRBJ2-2,TGTGCCAGCAGTGGGGTCCACAGCTCTTTT,CASSGVHSSF
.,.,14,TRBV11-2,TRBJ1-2,TGTGCCAGCAGCCCCGGCTTATTGGACTATGGCTACACCTTC,CASSPGLLDYGYTF
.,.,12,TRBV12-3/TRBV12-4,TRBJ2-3,TGTGCCAGCAGTCCCGGGACTCCAGTTCAGTATTTT,CASSPGTPVQYF
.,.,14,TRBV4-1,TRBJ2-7,TGCGCCAGCAGCCAAGGGCTACTTTCCTACGAGCAGTACTTC,CASSQGLLSYEQYF
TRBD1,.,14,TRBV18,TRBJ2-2,TGTGCCAGCTCCGCCGGGACAGACACCGGGGAGCTGTTTTTT,CASSAGTDTGELFF
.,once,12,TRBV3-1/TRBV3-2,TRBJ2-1,TGTGCCAGCAGCCACAGGTACAATGAGCAGTTCTTC,CASSHRYNEQFF